These T cell receptor beta chains were read from a single sample in a study of T cells in localized non-small cell lung cancer. TCRdb keeps only in-frame clones here, not all; method: immunoSEQ multiplex PCR. The sample has around 130,000 clones; approximately 88% are singletons. The source was peripheral blood, collected before any cancer treatment. The receptor source for this set is a female donor of 60 years or more with stage I lung adenocarcinoma. The CDR3 runs from the conserved cysteine through the conserved F or W.

v_gene	j_gene	CDR3aa
TRBV5-1	TRBJ2-7	CASSLTSGSSYEQYF
TRBV30	TRBJ2-6	CAWGQGLSGANVLTF
TRBV7-2	TRBJ2-7	CASSLARQPKSYEQYF
TRBV30	TRBJ2-3	CAWSLAISTDTQYF
TRBV7-9	TRBJ2-7	CASSLASRFGEQYF
TRBV6-5	TRBJ2-7	CASSYLAGGPIGEQYF
TRBV11-2	TRBJ2-5	CASSLLTSGSETQYF
TRBV30	TRBJ2-7	CAWTLRGSYEQYF
TRBV13	TRBJ1-1	CASSLRSVNTEAFF
TRBV7-3	TRBJ2-7	CASSLTAGLGLVEQYF
TRBV18	TRBJ2-7	CASSPTRESWGNFYEQYF
TRBV5-1	TRBJ1-3	CASSWQGSGNTIYF